This T cell receptor (beta chain) was retrieved from a study of cytomegalovirus exposure and HLA in healthy donors. This table comes from immunoSEQ multiplex PCR, and its TCRdb copy is limited to in-frame clones, with some not included. Seen here are over 200,000 clones, around 90% observed once, and the top ten hold 0.35% to 0.4%. Germline CDR1 reads SGHRS; CDR2 reads YFSETQ. This CDR3 spans 16 amino acids. V shed 3 bases, J shed 3 bases, and the junction held 7 bases outside the gene matches. Sequenced: PBMCs. The rearrangement links TRBV5-1 to TRBJ1-2; 11 positions agree with TRBD1. The sequence was obtained from a woman between 18 and 29 years old in good health and CMV-seronegative. For the CDR3, the DNA is TGCGCCAGCAGCTCCCATCCGGGACAGGGGGACTATGGCTACACCTTC. The encoded protein is CASSSHPGQGDYGYTF.